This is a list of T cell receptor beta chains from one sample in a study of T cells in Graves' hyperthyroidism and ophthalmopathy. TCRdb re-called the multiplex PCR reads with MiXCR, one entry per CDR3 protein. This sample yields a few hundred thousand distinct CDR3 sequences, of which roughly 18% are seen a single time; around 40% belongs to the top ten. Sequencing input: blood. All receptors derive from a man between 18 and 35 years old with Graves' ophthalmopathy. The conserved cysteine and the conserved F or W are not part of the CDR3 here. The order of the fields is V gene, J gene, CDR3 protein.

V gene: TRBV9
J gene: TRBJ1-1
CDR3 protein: ASSVSARGNTEAF

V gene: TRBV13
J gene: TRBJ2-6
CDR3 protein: ASSSTGEPRASGANVLT

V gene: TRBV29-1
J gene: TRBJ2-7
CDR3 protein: SGRDGSSYEQY

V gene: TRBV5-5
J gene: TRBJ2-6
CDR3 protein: ASTLGPGSSGANVLT

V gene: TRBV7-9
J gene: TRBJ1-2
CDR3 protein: ASSYQGTGTEGYT

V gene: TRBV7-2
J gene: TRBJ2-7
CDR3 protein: ASSFASGSNEQY

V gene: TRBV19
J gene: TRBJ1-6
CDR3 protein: ASEGTGGHNSPLH

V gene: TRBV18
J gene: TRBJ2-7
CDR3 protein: ASSPRGYDEQY

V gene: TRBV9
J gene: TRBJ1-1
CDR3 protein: ASSVDLMNTEAF

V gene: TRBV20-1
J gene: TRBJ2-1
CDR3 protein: SAPQGEQF

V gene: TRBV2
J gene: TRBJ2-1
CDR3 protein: ATISPNSSYNEQF

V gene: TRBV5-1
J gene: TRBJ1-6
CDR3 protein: ASSATGQGNSPLH

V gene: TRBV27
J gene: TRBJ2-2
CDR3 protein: ATSGGGEVTGELF

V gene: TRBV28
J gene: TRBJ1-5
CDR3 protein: ASSPRPSNSNQPQH

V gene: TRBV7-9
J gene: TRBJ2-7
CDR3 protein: ASSEAAGSHYEQY

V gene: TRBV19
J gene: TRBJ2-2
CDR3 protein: ASSIGGPTTNTGELF

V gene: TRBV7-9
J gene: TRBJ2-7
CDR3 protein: ASSLVSGGSSYEQY

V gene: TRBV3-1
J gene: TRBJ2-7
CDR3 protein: ASSPRAGLDEQY

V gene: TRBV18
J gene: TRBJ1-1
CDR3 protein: ASREQAKAF

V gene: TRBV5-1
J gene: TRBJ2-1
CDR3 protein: ASSPTRAEQF

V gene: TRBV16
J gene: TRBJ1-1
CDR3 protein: ASSQSGINTEAF

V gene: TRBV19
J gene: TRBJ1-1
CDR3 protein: ASSIGGSTEAF

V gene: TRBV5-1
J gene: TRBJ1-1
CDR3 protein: ASSWSSPGYTEAF

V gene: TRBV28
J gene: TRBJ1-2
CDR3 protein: ASSWGPTAGSFYGYT

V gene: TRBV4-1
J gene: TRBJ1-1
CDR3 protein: ASSLKKDSENTEAF

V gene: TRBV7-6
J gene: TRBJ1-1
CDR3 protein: ASSPAHKALNTEAF

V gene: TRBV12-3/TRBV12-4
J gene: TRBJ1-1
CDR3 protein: ASSLQVGNTEAF

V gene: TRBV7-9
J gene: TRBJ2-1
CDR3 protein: ASSLVPRRGEQF

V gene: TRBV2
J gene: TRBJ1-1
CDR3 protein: ASLHRDRGLEAF

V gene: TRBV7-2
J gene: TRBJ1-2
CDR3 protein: ASSLAHRSSYGYT

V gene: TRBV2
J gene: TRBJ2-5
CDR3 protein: ASSGMVRALIETQY

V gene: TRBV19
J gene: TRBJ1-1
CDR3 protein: ASSIPLRQGGTEAF

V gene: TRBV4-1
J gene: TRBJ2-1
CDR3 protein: ASRAVGQNEQF

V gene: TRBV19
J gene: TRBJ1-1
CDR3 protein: ASSMAGHRTEAF

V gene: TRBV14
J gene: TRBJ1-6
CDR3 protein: ASSQEGNSPLH

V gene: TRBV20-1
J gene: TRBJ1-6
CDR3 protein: SARYLEVGSPLH

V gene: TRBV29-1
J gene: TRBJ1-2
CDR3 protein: SADGGPGISYGYT

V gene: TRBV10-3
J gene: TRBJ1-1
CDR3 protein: AISERGRGTEAF

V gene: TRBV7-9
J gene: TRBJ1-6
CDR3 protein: ASSLGGQGPNSPLH

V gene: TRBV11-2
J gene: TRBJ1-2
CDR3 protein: ASSRGGLYGYT

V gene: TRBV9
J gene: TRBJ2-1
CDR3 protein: ASSGGTLEIEQF

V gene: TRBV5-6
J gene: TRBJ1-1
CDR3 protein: ASSLLPPGAEAF

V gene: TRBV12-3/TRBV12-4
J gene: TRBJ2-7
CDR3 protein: ASSPRPGLADHEQY

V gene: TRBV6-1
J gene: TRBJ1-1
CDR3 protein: ASTLDGNTEAF

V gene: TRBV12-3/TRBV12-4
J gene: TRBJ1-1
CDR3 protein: ASGGAGDSGMNTEAS

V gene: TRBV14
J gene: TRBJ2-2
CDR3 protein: ASSQLVHGGELF

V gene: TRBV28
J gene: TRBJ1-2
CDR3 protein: ASSLMTDYGYT

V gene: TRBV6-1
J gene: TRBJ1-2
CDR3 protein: ASSERLHYGYT

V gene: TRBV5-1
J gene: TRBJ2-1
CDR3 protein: ASSLLSSVNEQF

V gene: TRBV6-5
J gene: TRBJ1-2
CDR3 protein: ASSYSEPGQGYGYT

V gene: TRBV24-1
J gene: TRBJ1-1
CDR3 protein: ATSDDVEAF

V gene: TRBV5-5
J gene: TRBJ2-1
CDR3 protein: ASNLLSGPGNEQF

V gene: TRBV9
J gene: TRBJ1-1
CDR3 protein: ASSPLGGWTEAF

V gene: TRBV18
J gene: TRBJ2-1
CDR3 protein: ASSAGGSYNEQF

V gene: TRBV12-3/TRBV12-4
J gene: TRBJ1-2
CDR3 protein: ASTSGEGNGYT

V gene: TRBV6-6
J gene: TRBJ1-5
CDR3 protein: ASSYASGGNQPQH

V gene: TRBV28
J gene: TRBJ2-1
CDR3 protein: ASSSPVAGADNEQF

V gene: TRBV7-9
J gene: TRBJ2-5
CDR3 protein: ASSLNGARETQY

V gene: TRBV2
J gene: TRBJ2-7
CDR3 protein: ASSRDGVSYEQY

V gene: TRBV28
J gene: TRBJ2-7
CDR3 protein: ASSPDSVEQY